The rows below give T cell receptor beta chains drawn from one sample of a study of blood T cell repertoires in COVID-19. The method was immunoSEQ multiplex PCR; TCRdb's version includes in-frame clones alone and lacks a portion of them. The sample contains about 360,000 clones, 86% of which appear only once. Material for sequencing was peripheral blood. Receptors were obtained from a woman aged 55-69 years with COVID-19, enrolled during active disease. Each CDR3 is given with its conserved first and last residue. A D gene is named only where the DNA matches it firmly. A row's size may be missing; if present it is once, few, many or a size class.

length | size | J | D | V | CDR3 | DNA
12 | - | TRBJ2-1 | - | TRBV7-9 | CASSPGSAEQFF | TGTGCCAGCAGCCCAGGTAGTGCTGAGCAGTTCTTC
18 | - | TRBJ2-5 | TRBD1 | TRBV5-5 | CASSLSVQGAIRTETQYF | TGTGCCAGCAGCTTAAGTGTCCAGGGGGCAATCCGGACGGAGACCCAGTACTTC
15 | - | TRBJ2-1 | - | TRBV2 | CAAAYPGNSYNEQFF | TGTGCCGCGGCTTACCCGGGGAATTCTTACAATGAGCAGTTCTTC
14 | - | TRBJ2-7 | TRBD1 | TRBV9 | CASSVEGQGLEQYF | TGTGCCAGCAGCGTAGAGGGACAGGGCCTCGAGCAGTACTTC
17 | - | TRBJ2-1 | TRBD1 | TRBV19 | CASSPHTDRDRGDEQFF | TGTGCCAGTAGTCCTCACACCGACCGGGACAGGGGAGATGAGCAGTTCTTC
16 | few | TRBJ1-6 | - | TRBV12-1 | CASSRYRGSYNSPLHF | TGTGCCAGCAGTCGCTACCGGGGCTCCTATAATTCACCCCTCCACTTT
17 | once | TRBJ2-1 | TRBD1 | TRBV10-1 | CASSATGGLVSYNEQFF | TGCGCCAGCAGTGCGACAGGGGGTTTAGTTTCCTACAATGAGCAGTTCTTC
14 | - | TRBJ2-2 | - | TRBV29-1 | CSVGASLNTGELFF | TGCAGCGTTGGGGCTAGCCTTAACACCGGGGAGCTGTTTTTT
16 | few | TRBJ2-2 | TRBD1 | TRBV5-1 | CASSLSRQGNTGELFF | TGCGCCAGCAGCTTGAGTCGACAGGGGAATACCGGGGAGCTGTTTTTT
13 | - | TRBJ1-2 | TRBD1 | TRBV7-3 | CASSSGQLYGYTF | TGTGCCAGCAGCTCGGGACAGCTTTATGGCTACACCTTC
14 | - | TRBJ1-1 | TRBD1 | TRBV5-1 | CASSYTGANTEAFF | TGCGCCAGCAGCTATACAGGGGCTAACACTGAAGCTTTCTTT
17 | - | TRBJ1-1 | - | TRBV6-1 | CASSETGKRLANTEAFF | TGTGCCAGCAGTGAGACAGGTAAAAGACTGGCCAACACTGAAGCTTTCTTT
15 | once | TRBJ2-7 | TRBD1 | TRBV30 | CAWDPAGGYSYEQYF | TGTGCCTGGGATCCCGCAGGGGGATACTCCTACGAGCAGTACTTC
14 | - | TRBJ2-3 | - | TRBV27 | CASSLSQASDTQYF | TGTGCCAGCAGTTTATCGCAAGCGTCGGATACGCAGTATTTT
14 | - | TRBJ2-7 | - | TRBV30 | CAWSVEVLRNEQYF | TGTGCCTGGAGTGTTGAAGTACTAAGGAACGAGCAGTACTTC
16 | - | TRBJ1-3 | TRBD1 | TRBV5-1 | CASSTGQDSSGNTIYF | TGCGCCAGCAGCACCGGACAGGACTCATCTGGAAACACCATATATTTT
13 | - | TRBJ1-5 | - | TRBV12-3/TRBV12-4 | CASSTTTDQPQHF | TGTGCCAGCAGTACTACGACCGATCAGCCCCAGCATTTT
14 | - | TRBJ2-5 | TRBD2 | TRBV29-1 | CSVEGPSGQETQYF | TGCAGCGTTGAAGGTCCTAGCGGCCAAGAGACCCAGTACTTC
15 | - | TRBJ2-3 | TRBD2 | TRBV11-3 | CASSYGGGATDTQYF | TGTGCCAGCAGCTACGGCGGGGGGGCCACAGATACGCAGTATTTT
15 | - | TRBJ1-6 | TRBD1 | TRBV27 | CASGMTGGTYSPLHF | TGTGCCAGCGGAATGACAGGGGGAACTTATTCACCCCTCCACTTT
15 | many | TRBJ2-1 | - | TRBV5-1 | CASSPDTFGVNEQFF | TGCGCCAGCAGCCCGGACACATTCGGCGTCAATGAGCAGTTCTTC
13 | - | TRBJ1-1 | TRBD1 | TRBV29-1 | CSAGQVMNTEAFF | TGCAGCGCCGGACAGGTCATGAACACTGAAGCTTTCTTT
14 | - | TRBJ2-7 | - | TRBV19 | CASSIGYSSYEQYF | TGTGCCAGTAGTATAGGCTACAGTTCCTACGAGCAGTACTTC
14 | once | TRBJ2-3 | - | TRBV4-1 | CASSQDTSEDTQYF | TGCGCCAGCAGCCAAGATACCAGTGAAGATACGCAGTATTTT